The sequence of this T cell receptor beta chain was determined in a study of blood T cell repertoires in COVID-19. Study-wide background: Researchers got acute and convalescent COVID-19 samples from the United States, Italy and Spain. T cells, B-cell-depleted T cells, or PBMCs supplied cDNA or gDNA.

V dropped 2 bases and J dropped 2; count of bases not matched to a gene: 7. Per the germline V gene, CDR1 is SGHTA and CDR2 is FQGNSA. CDR3 length: 16 residues. Original processing notes: Researchers report that nucleated cell counts were estimated from reference gene primer amplification. TCRdb's copy holds only in-frame clones and misses some; the assay was immunoSEQ multiplex PCR. V, J and clone size were drawn from that table, and D and trimming were deduced from the DNA. The table lists hundreds of thousands of clones, 88% of them singletons, with more than 3% in the top ten. J is TRBJ2-7 and V is TRBV7-2; TRBD2 agrees at 9 bases. This TCR came from a woman aged 45-59 years with active or convalescent COVID-19. The specimen sequenced was peripheral blood. The CDR3 reads CASSLQAGGLTYEQYF. The CDR3 DNA follows: TGTGCCAGCAGCTTACAGGCGGGGGGGCTGACCTACGAGCAGTACTTC.